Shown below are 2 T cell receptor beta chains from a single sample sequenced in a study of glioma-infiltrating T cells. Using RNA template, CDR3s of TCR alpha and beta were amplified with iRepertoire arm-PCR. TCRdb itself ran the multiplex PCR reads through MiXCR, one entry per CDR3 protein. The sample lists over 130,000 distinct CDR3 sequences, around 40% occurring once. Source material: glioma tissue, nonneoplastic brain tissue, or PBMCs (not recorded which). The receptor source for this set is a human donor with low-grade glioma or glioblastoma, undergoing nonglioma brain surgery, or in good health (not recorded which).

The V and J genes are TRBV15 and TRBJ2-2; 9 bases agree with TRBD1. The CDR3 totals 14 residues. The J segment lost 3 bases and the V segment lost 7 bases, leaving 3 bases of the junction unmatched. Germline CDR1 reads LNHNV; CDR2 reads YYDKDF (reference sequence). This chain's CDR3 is CATKTGGDTGELFF. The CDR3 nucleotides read TGTGCCACCAAGACAGGGGGGGACACCGGGGAGCTGTTTTTT.

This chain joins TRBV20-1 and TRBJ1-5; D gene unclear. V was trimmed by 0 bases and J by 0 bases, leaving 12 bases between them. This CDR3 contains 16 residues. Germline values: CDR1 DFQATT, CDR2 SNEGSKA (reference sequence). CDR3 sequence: CSARDRRRDSNQPQHF. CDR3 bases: TGCAGTGCTAGAGATCGGAGGAGGGATAGCAATCAGCCCCAGCATTTT.